Below are 29 T cell receptor beta chains sequenced from a single sample in a study of Graves' ophthalmopathy and Graves' hyperthyroidism. Investigators amplified TCR beta CDR3 regions from RNA transcripts. The library came from an HTBI-primed first-round RT-PCR and a second-round multiplex PCR. Using its own MiXCR run on the multiplex PCR reads, TCRdb lists one record per CDR3 protein. This sample has a few hundred thousand distinct CDR3 sequences, with approximately 18% found just once. Sample: peripheral blood. The receptors stem from an adult woman with stable Graves' hyperthyroidism.

This clonotype has a count of ten or more. This rearrangement joins TRBV12-5 to TRBJ2-7, with D perhaps matching TRBD2 (6 bases). This CDR3 region has 11 residues. The germline V gene encodes CDR1 LGHNT and CDR2 FRNRAP. For the CDR3, the DNA is TGTGAGAGCCTGGAGGGCTACGAGCAGTACTTC. The encoded protein is CESLEGYEQYF.

In its sample, this clonotype was seen once. The rearrangement links TRBV12-5 to TRBJ1-1; D unresolved. Trimming cost V 3 bases and J 4 bases, with 9 bases left between them. Germline-derived CDR1 and CDR2 are LGHNT and FRNRAP. The CDR3 consists of 13 residues. CDR3 coding DNA: TGTGCTAGTGGTTTTGGCGGGCCCACTGAAGCTTTCTTT. It yields the protein CASGFGGPTEAFF.

This clonotype has ten or more counts. A read error may explain this, as a much larger clone is one base away. This CDR3 fails to terminate in the conserved phenylalanine or tryptophan, so it likely reflects a read error. The chain carries TRBV7-3 and TRBJ2-5; a possible D gene is TRBD2 (6 bases). Germline CDR1 and CDR2: SGHTA and FQGTGA. V was clipped by 5 bases and J by 6 bases, with 13 bases between them. The CDR3 totals 13 residues. The CDR3: CASSPSGGQTQYL. The CDR3 nucleotides are TGTGCCAGCAGCCCATCCGGGGGACAGACCCAGTACCTC.

The chain recombines TRBV18 with TRBJ1-2; 10 bases are a match to TRBD1. Germline V gene data show CDR1 as KGHSH and CDR2 as LQKENI. V lost 7 bases to trimming and J lost 5 bases; unmatched junction nucleotides: 13. This CDR3 is 16 amino acids long. The CDR3 region has the DNA TGTGCCAGCTTACGACAGGGGGCGAGGACCTCTTATGGCTACACCTTC. Encoded protein: CASLRQGARTSYGYTF.

This clonotype was counted many times. V and J are TRBV11-2 and TRBJ2-5; 7 bases agree with TRBD1. Germline V gives CDR1 SGHAT, CDR2 FQNNGV. The V and J ends lost 2 bases and 9 bases, in that order; junction bases with no gene match: 9. The CDR3 has 14 amino acids. The CDR3 protein is CASSLTGAWAAQYF. The DNA of the CDR3 is TGTGCCAGCAGCTTAACAGGGGCCTGGGCGGCCCAGTACTTC.

The chain has TRBV11-2 and TRBJ2-5, with TRBD2 matching over 9 bases. Germline V CDR1 and CDR2: SGHAT, FQNNGV. This CDR3 has 15 residues. V lost 6 bases to trimming and J lost 4 bases; unmatched junction nucleotides: 9. CDR3 region: CASSLSPAGGETQYF. For the CDR3, the DNA is TGTGCCAGCAGTCTAAGTCCAGCGGGAGGAGAGACCCAGTACTTC. Filled out from reference TRBV11-2 and TRBJ2-5, the complete variable domain reads EAGVAQSPRYKIIEKRQSVAFWCNPISGHATLYWYQQILGQGPKLLIQFQNNGVVDDSQLPKDRFSAERLKGVDSTLKIQPAKLEDSAVYLCASSLSPAGGETQYFGPGTRLLVL.

This clonotype was seen at least ten times. The rearrangement joins TRBV29-1 to TRBJ2-7, with 7 bases that match TRBD1. V trimming: 1 base; J trimming: 2 bases; junction bases outside the gene matches: 8. Germline loops: CDR1 SQVTM, CDR2 ANQGSEA. This CDR3 contains 15 residues. CDR3 bases: TGCAGCGTTGAAGGAAGTAAGGGACAGACCTACGAGCAGTACTTC. It yields the protein CSVEGSKGQTYEQYF.

This clonotype was recorded many times. The V and J genes are TRBV6-8 and TRBJ2-4; D remains unclear. Germline V CDR1 and CDR2: MNHGY, SAAAGT. The CDR3 has 16 amino acids. Trimming cost V 6 bases and J 2 bases, with 17 bases left between them. The CDR3 DNA sequence: TGTGCCAGCAGACGAGAGCATAAGCGTCCCAAAAACATTCAGTACTTC. Translating gives CASRREHKRPKNIQYF.

This clonotype was seen at least ten times. This chain joins TRBV4-3 and TRBJ2-2; no clear D. Trimming took off 0 bases at V and 8 bases at J, with 13 bases between the two ends. Germline CDR1 LGHNA, CDR2 YSLEER. This CDR3 is built from 15 residues. CDR3 nucleotide sequence: TGCGCCAGCAGCCAAGATTTGGGCGGTGGAGGGGAGCTGTTTTTT. This sequence encodes CASSQDLGGGGELFF.

Only one count was recorded for this clonotype. The rearrangement joins TRBV20-1 to TRBJ1-1; D unclear. V lost 5 bases to trimming and J lost 1 base, with 8 bases between them. Germline CDR1 DFQATT, CDR2 SNEGSKA (reference sequence). This CDR3 is 12 amino acids long. CDR3 residues: CSAYRPNTEAFF. The CDR3, as DNA: TGCAGTGCTTACAGACCGAACACTGAAGCTTTCTTT.

This clonotype came up many times. J is TRBJ1-6 and V is TRBV28; D is unresolved. Germline CDR1 is MDHEN and CDR2 is SYDVKM. The V end lost 8 bases, the J end lost 6 bases, and 26 bases lay between the germline ends. The CDR3 covers 18 residues. This CDR3 is CASCTRPTVPPPNSPLHF. In nucleotides, the CDR3 is TGTGCCAGCTGCACACGTCCAACAGTTCCCCCGCCTAATTCACCCCTCCACTTT.

This clonotype was found many times. V is TRBV28 and J is TRBJ2-7; TRBD1 matches at 8 bases. The CDR3 spans 13 residues. The V and J ends lost 10 bases and 5 bases, in that order; junction bases with no gene match: 10. CDR1 is MDHEN and CDR2 is SYDVKM in the germline V gene. CDR3: CATTLTGVHEQYF. CDR3 coding DNA: TGTGCCACCACCCTGACAGGGGTCCACGAGCAGTACTTC.

The rearrangement links TRBV5-5 to TRBJ2-6; no clear D. The CDR3 sequence is 14 residues long. Trimming took 6 bases from V and 2 from J, leaving 9 bases between them. Per the germline V gene, CDR1 is SGHKS and CDR2 is YYEKEE (reference sequence). The CDR3 sequence is CASTPRAGANVLTF. DNA for the CDR3: TGTGCCAGCACCCCAAGGGCTGGGGCCAACGTCCTGACTTTC.

This clonotype was seen repeatedly, ten times or more. The rearrangement links TRBV20-1 to TRBJ2-5, with D uncertain. The CDR3 runs to 11 residues. Germline CDR1 and CDR2: DFQATT and SNEGSKA (reference sequence). V was cut by 4 bases and J by 3 bases, with 6 bases left in between. CDR3 DNA sequence: TGCAGTGCTAACCAAGAAGAGACCCAGTACTTC. Amino acids: CSANQEETQYF.

This clonotype was seen repeatedly, ten times or more. DNA of the CDR3: TGTGCCAGCAGACAGAGGGACAGGGGAGGGAATGGCTACACCTTC. Its protein is CASRQRDRGGNGYTF. The chain employs TRBV12-3 or TRBV12-4 and TRBJ1-2; the match to TRBD1 covers 10 bases. The ends lost 6 bases at V and 6 bases at J; junction bases unmatched: 10. The CDR3 covers 15 residues.

The gene calls are TRBV29-1 and TRBJ2-7; D not certain. The V gene's germline CDR1 is SQVTM and CDR2 ANQGSEA. This CDR3 region has 12 residues. V was cut by 7 bases and J by 6 bases, with 16 bases left in between. In DNA, the CDR3 is TGCAGCGCCATGAGTCAAGCCGTCGAGCAGTACTTC. Protein: CSAMSQAVEQYF.

This clonotype was seen many times. DNA of the CDR3: TGTGCCAGCAGTTACCCGGGACAGGGGGATGGCTACACCTTC. This gives the protein CASSYPGQGDGYTF. This chain connects TRBV6-5 to TRBJ1-2; 11 nucleotides agree with TRBD1. This CDR3 is built from 14 residues. The germline CDR1 and CDR2 sequences are MNHEY and SVGAGI. The V and J ends lost 2 bases and 6 bases, in that order; junction bases with no gene match: 2.

There are many counts of this clonotype. The J gene is TRBJ2-7, the V gene TRBV24-1; D is uncertain. Germline CDR1 reads KGHDR; CDR2 reads SFDVKD. With 4 bases removed from V and 6 bases from J, the gap between germline ends came to 18 bases. The CDR3 has 15 residues. This CDR3 is CATSDNRALSSEQYF. The CDR3 bases are TGTGCCACCAGTGACAACCGGGCCCTGTCTTCCGAGCAGTACTTC.

The chain links TRBV28 to TRBJ2-5; D is perhaps TRBD1 (6 bases). The V end was cut by 7 bases, the J end by 1 base, with 10 bases between. Germline V CDR1 and CDR2: MDHEN, SYDVKM. The CDR3 totals 13 residues. The CDR3 spells CASMEGGQETQYF. CDR3 DNA: TGTGCCAGCATGGAAGGGGGCCAAGAGACCCAGTACTTC.

This clonotype was seen repeatedly, ten times or more. This chain links TRBV6-2 or TRBV6-3 with TRBJ2-7; D uncertain. V was shortened by 0 bases and J by 0 bases, with 12 bases between the two germline ends. The CDR3 has 16 amino acids. The germline gives CDR1 MNHEY, CDR2 SVGEGT. Here the CDR3 DNA reads TGTGCCAGCAGTTACTCTGGACGTCAATTCTCCTACGAGCAGTACTTC. It is translated as CASSYSGRQFSYEQYF.

This clonotype was recorded many times. The rearrangement joins TRBV4-1 to TRBJ1-2; D possibly corresponds to TRBD1 (5 bases). V was pared by 0 bases and J by 2 bases, with 10 bases between. Germline values: CDR1 MGHRA, CDR2 YSYEKL. This CDR3 contains 15 residues. The CDR3 region is CASSQDRGVNYGYTF. The CDR3 coding sequence is TGCGCCAGCAGCCAAGATCGAGGGGTAAACTATGGCTACACCTTC.

This chain links TRBV28 with TRBJ1-5; 9 positions match TRBD1. The CDR3 length is 16 residues. CDR1 is MDHEN and CDR2 is SYDVKM in the germline V gene. The V gene end was trimmed by 4 bases and the J gene end by 0 bases; junction bases not matched to a gene: 4. Here the CDR3 DNA reads TGTGCCAGCAGTTCCGGGACAGGGAATAGCAATCAGCCCCAGCATTTT. Translation: CASSSGTGNSNQPQHF.

The chain is built from TRBV7-8 and TRBJ2-7; D is perhaps TRBD1 or TRBD2 (5 bases each). V shed 1 base and J shed 0 bases, with 19 bases lying between them. From germline, CDR1 is SGHVS and CDR2 FQNEAQ. CDR3 length equals 18 residues. The CDR3, as DNA: TGTGCCAGCAGCTTAGTGGGGCTAAGCGGCAGCCCCTCCTACGAGCAGTACTTC. Residues: CASSLVGLSGSPSYEQYF.

This chain links TRBV10-3 with TRBJ2-5, with unresolved D. Germline-derived CDR1 and CDR2 are ENHRY and SYGVKD. CDR3 length: 11 residues. Deletions cut 7 bases from V and 3 bases from J, with 6 bases between. This CDR3 reads CAITIEETQYF. For the CDR3, the DNA is TGTGCCATCACTATCGAAGAGACCCAGTACTTC.

In DNA, the CDR3 is TGTGCCAGCAGTAAAGGAAAAGCGTCCTCCTACGAGCAGTACTTC. Its protein is CASSKGKASSYEQYF. V gene TRBV6-1 combines with J gene TRBJ2-7; D gene unclear. Germline V lookup: CDR1 MNHNS, CDR2 SASEGT. CDR3 length equals 15 residues. The V and J ends lost 5 bases and 0 bases respectively, with 14 bases between them.

This clonotype was seen more than once but under ten times. The gene calls are TRBV6-1 and TRBJ2-2; 7 bases line up with TRBD2. V dropped 1 base and J dropped 5; count of bases not matched to a gene: 10. Germline V CDR1 and CDR2: MNHNS, SASEGT. The length of the CDR3 is 17 residues. The CDR3 protein is CASSEGAGRGRTGELFF. The CDR3 DNA is TGTGCCAGCAGTGAAGGAGCGGGGAGGGGTCGGACCGGGGAGCTGTTTTTT.

There are many counts of this clonotype. V gene TRBV20-1 combines with J gene TRBJ2-7, with TRBD1 matching 10 bases. Germline CDR1 is DFQATT and CDR2 is SNEGSKA (reference sequence). J gave up 0 bases and V 7 bases, and 6 bases lay outside the gene matches. CDR3 length: 14 amino acids. This chain's CDR3 is CSGGTGVNSYEQYF. The CDR3 bases are TGCAGTGGAGGGACAGGGGTTAACTCCTACGAGCAGTACTTC.

This clonotype was seen ten or more times. This chain uses TRBV13 with TRBJ1-1, with D possibly being TRBD1 (6 bases). V was shortened by 6 bases and J by 1 base, with 12 bases between the two germline ends. Per the germline V gene, CDR1 is PRHDT and CDR2 is FYEKMQ (reference sequence). The CDR3 totals 14 residues. The CDR3, as DNA: TGTGCCAGCAGGATGACAGGAAAGAACACTGAAGCTTTCTTT. This sequence encodes CASRMTGKNTEAFF.

This clonotype has ten or more counts. The rearrangement uses TRBV28 and TRBJ2-7; D might be TRBD1 (6 bases). The CDR3 length is 15 residues. CDR1 MDHEN and CDR2 SYDVKM come from the germline V gene. V was pared by 3 bases and J by 5 bases, with 17 bases between. CDR3 residues: CASSFWARGRNEQYF. Written as DNA, the CDR3 is TGTGCCAGCAGTTTTTGGGCCAGGGGCCGGAACGAGCAGTACTTC.